The present entry profiles one TCR beta chain with its context. Its binding antigen is unknown. Base-call qualities are not available, and no considerably larger clone is one nucleotide away. TCRbeta CDR3 regions were amplified from genomic DNA using the immunoSEQ Assay, a bias-controlled multiplex PCR. From the authors' description of their analysis: Nucleated cell counts per sample were estimated from amplification of reference gene primers within the assay. Sequence reads were collapsed and filtered to measure the absolute abundance of every unique TCRbeta CDR3 rearrangement. For each sample, productive Simpson clonality was calculated as the square root of Simpson's diversity index across productive rearrangements. The clones in this table, taken by TCRdb from immuneACCESS, are in-frame only. Not every clone is retained; where verified, under half of the shortfall comes from an unresolved V gene, and the cause of the rest is unknown. The DNA gave D and trimming, while V, J and clone size come from that table. The sample has around 140,000 clones on record, more than 75% of them singletons. Jointly, the top ten make up roughly 37% of the sample.

This sample was included in a study of blood T cell repertoires in COVID-19 (TCRdb year 2020). Looking at the study overall: Collaborator samples came from the United States, Italy and Spain and covered acute and convalescent phases of COVID-19. The sample metadata nearly always contained a de-identified subject ID, COVID-19 status, age in years and sex. A freely available public database, intended as a resource for researchers studying the immune response to SARS-CoV-2, is where the repertoires were released. Deeply sampled blood TCRbeta repertoires from subjects exposed to, actively infected with, or recovered from COVID-19 were included in the dataset. Samples were obtained from the ongoing ImmuneRACE study (first 160 participants) and from 950 to 1,500 subjects provided by 6 global collaborators. Where available, HLA class I and class II types were taken from metadata supplied by the sample provider and were not determined by assay-based typing. The material from the prospective study consisted of cDNA or gDNA derived from T cells, B-cell-depleted T cells, or PBMCs.

What the study reported, not specific to this receptor: How much clinical and demographic metadata was included differed by source and by participant, and the metadata was provided uncurated.

Samples from volunteer blood donors who had recovered from COVID-19 were contributed by a second Seattle source. Whole blood was collected in K2EDTA tubes by collaborating institutions according to the institutions' own protocols. Collaborator samples were shipped for TCRbeta analysis as frozen whole blood, isolated PBMCs, or DNA extracted from either sample type. The CDR3 contains 13 residues, cysteine and phenylalanine counted. Only the CDR3 part of the read is kept: 39 bases, read in frame from the first base. Looking up the germline V gene (reference sequence) yields CDR1 GTSNPN and CDR2 SVGIG. The germline V end is reduced by 3 bases and the J end by 5 bases; junction bases left unmatched: 5.

This receptor was obtained from a man in his forties or fifties who had recovered from COVID-19. Specimen: peripheral blood. The chain couples TRBV30 to TRBJ2-3; 7 middle bases align to TRBD1. The nucleotides are TGTGCCTGGAGGAACAGGGGTTTAGATACGCAGTATTTT. It encodes CAWRNRGLDTQYF.